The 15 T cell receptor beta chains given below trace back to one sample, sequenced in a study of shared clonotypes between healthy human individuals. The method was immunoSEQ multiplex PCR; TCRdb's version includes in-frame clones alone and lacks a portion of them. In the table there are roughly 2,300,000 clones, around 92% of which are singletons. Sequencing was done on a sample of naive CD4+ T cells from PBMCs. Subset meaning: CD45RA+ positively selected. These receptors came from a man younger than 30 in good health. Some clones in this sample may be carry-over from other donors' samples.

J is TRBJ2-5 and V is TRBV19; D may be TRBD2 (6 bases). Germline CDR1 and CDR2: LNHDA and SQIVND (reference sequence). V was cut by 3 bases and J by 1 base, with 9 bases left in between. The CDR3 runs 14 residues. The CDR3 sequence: CASSIWGGQETQYF. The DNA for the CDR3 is TGTGCCAGTAGTATCTGGGGAGGCCAAGAGACCCAGTACTTC.

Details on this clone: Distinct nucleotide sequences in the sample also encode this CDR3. The CDR3 DNA reads as TGTGCCAGCAGCGTAGCTAGCGGGAGCCCATACAATGAGCAGTTCTTC. Amino acid sequence: CASSVASGSPYNEQFF. V gene TRBV9 combines with J gene TRBJ2-1, with 10 bases matching TRBD2. Germline V lookup: CDR1 SGDLS, CDR2 YYNGEE. Trimming cost V 0 bases and J 4 bases; bases outside gene matches: 4. The CDR3 is made up of 16 amino acids.

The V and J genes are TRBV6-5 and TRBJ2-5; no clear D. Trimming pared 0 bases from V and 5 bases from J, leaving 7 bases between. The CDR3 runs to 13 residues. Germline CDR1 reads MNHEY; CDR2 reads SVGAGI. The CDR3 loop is CASSYSLPETQYF. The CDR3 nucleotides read TGTGCCAGCAGTTACTCTCTGCCGGAGACCCAGTACTTC.

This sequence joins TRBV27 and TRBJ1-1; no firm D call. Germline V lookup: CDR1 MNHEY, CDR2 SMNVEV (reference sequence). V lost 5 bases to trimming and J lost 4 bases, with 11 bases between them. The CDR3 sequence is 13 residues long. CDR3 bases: TGTGCCAGCAGTGTGACCCTCGGCACTGAAGCTTTCTTT. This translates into CASSVTLGTEAFF.

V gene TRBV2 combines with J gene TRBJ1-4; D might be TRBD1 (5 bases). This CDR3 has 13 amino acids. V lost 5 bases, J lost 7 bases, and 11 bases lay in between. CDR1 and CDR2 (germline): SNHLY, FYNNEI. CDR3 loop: CASSLGVGEKLFF. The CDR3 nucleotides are TGTGCCAGCAGTTTGGGGGTTGGTGAAAAACTGTTTTTT.

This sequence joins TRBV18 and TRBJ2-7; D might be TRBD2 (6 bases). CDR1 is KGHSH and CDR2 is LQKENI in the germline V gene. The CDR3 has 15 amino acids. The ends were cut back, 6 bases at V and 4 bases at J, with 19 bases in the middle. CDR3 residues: CASSLDLTSIYEQYF. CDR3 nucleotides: TGTGCCAGCTCCCTCGACCTGACTAGTATATACGAGCAGTACTTC.

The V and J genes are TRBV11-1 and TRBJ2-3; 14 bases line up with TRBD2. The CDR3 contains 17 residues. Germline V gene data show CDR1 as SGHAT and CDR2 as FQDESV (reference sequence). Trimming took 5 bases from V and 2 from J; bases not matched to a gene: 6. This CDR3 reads CASSPGTSGRFTDTQYF. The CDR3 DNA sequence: TGTGCCAGCAGCCCAGGGACTAGCGGGAGATTCACAGATACGCAGTATTTT.

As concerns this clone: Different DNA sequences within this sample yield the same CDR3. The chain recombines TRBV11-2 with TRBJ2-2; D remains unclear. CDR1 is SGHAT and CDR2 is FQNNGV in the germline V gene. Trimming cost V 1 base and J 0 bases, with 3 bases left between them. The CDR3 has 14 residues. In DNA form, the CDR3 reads TGTGCCAGCAGCTTAGTGGCGAACACCGGGGAGCTGTTTTTT. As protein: CASSLVANTGELFF. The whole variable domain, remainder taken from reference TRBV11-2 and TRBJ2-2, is EAGVAQSPRYKIIEKRQSVAFWCNPISGHATLYWYQQILGQGPKLLIQFQNNGVVDDSQLPKDRFSAERLKGVDSTLKIQPAKLEDSAVYLCASSLVANTGELFFGEGSRLTVL.

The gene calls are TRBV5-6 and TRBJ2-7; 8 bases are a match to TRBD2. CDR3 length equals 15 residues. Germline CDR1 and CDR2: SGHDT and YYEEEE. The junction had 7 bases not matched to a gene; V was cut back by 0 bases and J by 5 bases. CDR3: CASSLAGMRGDEQYF. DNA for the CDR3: TGTGCCAGCAGCTTGGCGGGGATGCGGGGGGACGAGCAGTACTTC.

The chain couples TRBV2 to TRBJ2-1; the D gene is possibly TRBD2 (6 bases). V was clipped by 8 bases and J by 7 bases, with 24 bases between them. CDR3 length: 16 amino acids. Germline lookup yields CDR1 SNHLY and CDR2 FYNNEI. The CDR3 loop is CASRFSQNPAGNEQFF. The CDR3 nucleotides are TGTGCCAGCCGGTTTAGCCAAAACCCGGCGGGGAATGAGCAGTTCTTC.

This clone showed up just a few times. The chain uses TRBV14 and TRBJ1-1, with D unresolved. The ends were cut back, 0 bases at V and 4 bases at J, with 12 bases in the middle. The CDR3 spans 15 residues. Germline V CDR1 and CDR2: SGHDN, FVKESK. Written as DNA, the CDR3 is TGTGCCAGCAGCCAAGATCCCGGAGAGTTCACTGAAGCTTTCTTT. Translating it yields CASSQDPGEFTEAFF. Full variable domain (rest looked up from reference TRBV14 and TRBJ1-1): EAGVTQFPSHSVIEKGQTVTLRCDPISGHDNLYWYRRVMGKEIKFLLHFVKESKQDESGMPNNRFLAERTGGTYSTLKVQPAELEDSGVYFCASSQDPGEFTEAFFGQGTRLTVV.

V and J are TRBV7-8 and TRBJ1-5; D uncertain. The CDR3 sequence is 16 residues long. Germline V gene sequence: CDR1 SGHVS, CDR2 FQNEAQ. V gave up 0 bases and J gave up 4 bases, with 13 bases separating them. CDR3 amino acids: CASSLATVSNNQPQHF. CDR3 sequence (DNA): TGTGCCAGCAGCTTAGCCACCGTCAGCAATAATCAGCCCCAGCATTTT.

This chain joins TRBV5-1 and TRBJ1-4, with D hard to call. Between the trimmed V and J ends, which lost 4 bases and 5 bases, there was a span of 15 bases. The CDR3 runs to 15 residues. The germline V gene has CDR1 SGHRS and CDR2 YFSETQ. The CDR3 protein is CASSGNDGLNEKLFF. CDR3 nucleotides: TGCGCCAGCAGCGGGAACGACGGATTAAATGAAAAACTGTTTTTT.

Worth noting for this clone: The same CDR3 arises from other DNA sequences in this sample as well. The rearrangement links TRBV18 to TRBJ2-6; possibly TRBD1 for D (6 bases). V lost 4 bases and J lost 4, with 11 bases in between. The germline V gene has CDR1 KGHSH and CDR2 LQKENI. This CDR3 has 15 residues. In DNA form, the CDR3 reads TGTGCCAGCTCACAAACAGGGTCCGGGGCCAACGTCCTGACTTTC. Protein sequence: CASSQTGSGANVLTF.

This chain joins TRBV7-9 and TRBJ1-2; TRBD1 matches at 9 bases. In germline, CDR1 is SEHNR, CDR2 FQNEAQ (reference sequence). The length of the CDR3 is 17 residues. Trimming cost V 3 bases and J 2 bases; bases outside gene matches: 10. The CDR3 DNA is TGTGCCAGCAGCTTTATTTCTCTAGGACAGGGGAACTATGGCTACACCTTC. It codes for CASSFISLGQGNYGYTF.